This TCR beta chain emerged from a study of follicular helper T cells after annual influenza vaccination. Study details: Across the 2013-2014, 2014-2015 and 2015-2016 vaccination seasons, some subjects were resampled. Study-level points and caveats: ICOS+CD38+ cTfh clonality tracked population frequency, and its change tracked circulating plasmablast change. Rare clonotypes were missed; only about 8.5-22% of cells gave TCRB.

The method was immunoSEQ multiplex PCR; TCRdb's version includes in-frame clones alone and lacks a portion of them. The sample holds over a thousand clones, 80% to 90% seen once. As to time point: 2015-2016 season, 7 days after influenza vaccination. This clone was seen more than once but under ten times. Antigen: not known. With 4 bases clipped from V and 4 bases from J, the junction kept 16 bases outside the gene matches. Germline lookup yields CDR1 LNHDA and CDR2 SQIVND (reference sequence). This CDR3 has 19 residues. The starting material was CXCR5+ CD38- circulating T follicular helper cells from blood, obtained 7 days after influenza vaccination. Subset reported: circulating Tfh, non-naive CD4+CXCR5+PD-1+ (ICOS+CD38+ or ICOS-CD38-). The clonotype was recovered from an adult who received the influenza vaccine. This chain joins TRBV19 and TRBJ1-5; 10 bases agree with TRBD1. The CDR3 is CASSTAEGGTGASNQPQHF. Written as DNA, the CDR3 is TGTGCCAGTAGTACAGCTGAGGGGGGGACAGGGGCAAGTAATCAGCCCCAGCATTTT.